This is a list of T cell receptor beta chains from one sample in a study of shared T cell receptors in the human thymus. The repertoire was sequenced with immunoSEQ multiplex PCR; TCRdb's copy has only in-frame clones and lacks some. The sample carries hundreds of thousands of clones, 80% to 90% recorded once. The same data also contributed to another study, on human thymus T cells.

The sequenced sample consisted of thymocytes. Source of these receptors: a boy under two years old with a congenital heart defect. Each CDR3 is given with its conserved first and last residue. D genes are given only for firm matches. For some rows the clone size is stated as once, few or many, or as a class when expanded; others skip it.

cdr3_aa cdr3_nt v_call d_call clone_size j_call
CATRRTGTGVIYGYTF TGTGCCACCAGGAGGACGGGTACAGGGGTGATTTATGGCTACACCTTC TRBV7-3 TRBD1 - TRBJ1-2
CASSSPGLAGGYEQYF TGTGCCAGCAGTTCCCCGGGACTAGCGGGAGGATACGAGCAGTACTTC TRBV28 TRBD2 - TRBJ2-7
CASSFAGGNTEAFF TGTGCCAGCAGTTTCGCAGGAGGGAACACTGAAGCTTTCTTT TRBV28 - - TRBJ1-1
CASSEGRALHNEQFF TGTGCCAGCAGTGAAGGAAGAGCTCTTCACAATGAGCAGTTCTTC TRBV2 - - TRBJ2-1
CASSLNIATNEKLFF TGTGCCAGCAGCCTGAACATTGCAACTAATGAAAAACTGTTTTTT TRBV5-8 - - TRBJ1-4
CASSQVGVTGDNTEAFF TGCGCCAGCAGCCAAGTCGGGGTCACAGGGGATAACACTGAAGCTTTCTTT TRBV4-3 TRBD1 once TRBJ1-1
CASSSHTIQYF TGTGCCAGCTCTTCCCACACTATTCAGTACTTC TRBV18 - - TRBJ2-5
CAWSVREKLTGGTYEQYF TGTGCCTGGAGTGTCAGGGAGAAGCTGACAGGGGGAACCTACGAGCAGTACTTC TRBV30 TRBD1 once TRBJ2-7
CASSHRLGPEQYF TGTGCCAGCAGCCACCGCCTAGGTCCCGAGCAGTACTTC TRBV6-6 - few TRBJ2-7
CASLQGDGYTF TGTGCCAGTTTACAGGGTGATGGCTACACCTTC TRBV19 - - TRBJ1-2
CASSIMDSQETQYF TGTGCCAGTAGTATCATGGACAGTCAAGAGACCCAGTACTTC TRBV19 - - TRBJ2-5
CASSEGGAGANVLTF TGTGCCAGCAGCGAGGGCGGCGCTGGGGCCAACGTCCTGACTTTC TRBV25-1 - - TRBJ2-6
CASLPRGGPEAFF TGTGCCAGCCTCCCTCGGGGGGGACCTGAAGCTTTCTTT TRBV6-5 - - TRBJ1-1
CASSEVKGPRTEAFF TGTGCCAGCAGTGAAGTAAAGGGGCCGCGGACTGAAGCTTTCTTT TRBV6-1 - - TRBJ1-1
CASSGTGVGNQPQHF TGTGCCAGTAGCGGGACAGGGGTAGGCAATCAGCCCCAGCATTTT TRBV19 TRBD1 - TRBJ1-5